The next 7 T cell receptor beta chains were all read from a single sample in a study of regulatory T cells in long-lasting Graves disease. Investigators prepared the TCR beta libraries by applying iRepertoire HTBI primers and Arm-PCR of CDR3 regions. Each CDR3 protein is one row after TCRdb ran MiXCR on the multiplex PCR reads. Here the sample spans approximately 350,000 distinct CDR3 sequences, roughly 12% being singletons. The time point is: newly diagnosed GD, antithyroid drugs for less than 3 months. PBMC RNA served as the TCR library source. This sample also appeared in a second study, on T cells in Graves' hyperthyroidism and ophthalmopathy.

Sequences were derived from peripheral blood mononuclear cells (PBMCs), sampled at new diagnosis, from a patient treated with antithyroid drugs. These receptors were taken from a woman under 30 with Graves disease.

The sample holds many counts of this clonotype. This CDR3 is CAISEGWDEQFF. In DNA form, the CDR3 reads TGTGCCATCAGTGAAGGCTGGGATGAGCAGTTCTTC. The chain is built from TRBV10-3 and TRBJ2-5; D unclear. The end of the DNA fits TRBJ2-1 better, so the J call may be wrong. The CDR3 extends over 12 amino acids. Germline V CDR1 and CDR2: ENHRY, SYGVKD.

In this sample, this clonotype turned up many times. The chain recombines TRBV18 with TRBJ1-1, with D possibly being TRBD1 (5 bases). Per the germline V gene, CDR1 is KGHSH and CDR2 is LQKENI. V lost 0 bases to trimming and J lost 11 bases, with 13 bases between them. This CDR3 region has 13 residues. This chain's CDR3 is CASSPPGPRAAFF. The CDR3 bases are TGTGCCAGCTCACCACCGGGTCCCAGGGCCGCTTTCTTT.

The V and J genes are TRBV12-3 or TRBV12-4 and TRBJ2-7; unclear D gene. CDR3 size: 12 residues. Trimming removed 5 bases at V and 6 bases at J, with 11 bases between. CDR3 in amino acids: CASSINLLEQYF. The CDR3 region has the DNA TGTGCCAGCAGTATAAATCTCCTCGAGCAGTACTTC.

This clonotype was recorded a few times. The CDR3 nucleotides are TGCAGCGTGTGGACAGGCCGTACTACCATATATTTT. The encoded protein is CSVWTGRTTIYF. The chain combines TRBV29-1 with TRBJ1-3; 7 positions agree with TRBD1. Looked up from germline, CDR1 is SQVTM and CDR2 is ANQGSEA. This CDR3 contains 12 residues. Trimming removed 6 bases from V and 10 bases from J; junction bases left unmatched: 9.

The chain is built from TRBV12-5 and TRBJ2-5; no definite D call. From germline, CDR1 is LGHNT and CDR2 FRNRAP. Trimming took off 5 bases at V and 3 bases at J, with 10 bases between the two ends. The CDR3 loop spans 13 amino acids. In nucleotides, the CDR3 is TGTGCTAGTGGTCCTCCAGTCGAAGAGACCCAGTACTTC. This gives the protein CASGPPVEETQYF.

The chain joins TRBV6-2 or TRBV6-3 to TRBJ2-7; D gene uncertain. The CDR3 totals 15 residues. In germline, CDR1 is MNHEY, CDR2 SVGEGT. Trimming removed 5 bases from V and 1 base from J, with 15 bases in between. CDR3 bases: TGTGCCAGCAGTGCTTTAGGTCTAGTTTCCTACGAGCAGTACTTC. Translated, it gives CASSALGLVSYEQYF.

In this sample, this clonotype turned up many times. This chain joins TRBV7-2 and TRBJ2-7; 10 bases align to TRBD2. The CDR3 has 16 residues. Trimming removed 1 base from V and 5 bases from J; junction bases left unmatched: 8. Per the germline V gene, CDR1 is SGHTA and CDR2 is FQGNSA. CDR3 in DNA: TGTGCCAGCAGCTTAGTCCCAGCGGGAGGGCTTAACGAGCAGTACTTC. This translates into CASSLVPAGGLNEQYF.